These 2 T cell receptor beta chains were all obtained from the same sample, sequenced in a study of tumor and adjacent non-tumor tissue in lung cancer. RNA was extracted from bulk tissue without any cell sorting. The normal lung tissue was taken more than 3 cm from the tumor edge. A modified ARM-PCR protocol with three rounds of nested PCR amplified TCRbeta. TCRdb redid the calling of the multiplex PCR reads with MiXCR, one entry per CDR3 protein. The profile shows around 76,000 distinct CDR3 sequences, about 80% of them singletons. Sequenced: distant non-tumor lung tissue. The receptors were gathered from a man aged 70-80 years with non-small cell lung cancer.

Note on this clonotype: The CDR3 carries no conserved terminal phenylalanine or tryptophan, so it likely arises from a read error. The chain recombines TRBV6-1 with TRBJ2-1, with D possibly matching TRBD1 (6 bases). Trimming cost V 6 bases and J 4 bases, with 19 bases left between them. The CDR3 loop spans 16 amino acids. Per germline, CDR1 MNHNS and CDR2 SASEGT. The CDR3: CASRVGAEVTYNEQFL. Here the CDR3 DNA reads TGTGCCAGCAGGGTGGGGGCGGAGGTGACATACAATGAGCAGTTCCTC.

This clonotype was counted at least ten times. This chain links TRBV5-6 with TRBJ2-7; D uncertain. V lost 4 bases, J lost 5 bases, and 13 bases lay in between. Germline V CDR1 and CDR2: SGHDT, YYEEEE. The CDR3 is 13 amino acids. CDR3 coding DNA: TGTGCCAGCAGCCCGACCTCGAGCGACGAGCAGTACTTC. As protein: CASSPTSSDEQYF.